Detailed here is one T cell receptor beta chain. These data come from a study of T-cell memory formation after mild COVID-19. Study-wide background: Largely, TCR clusters stayed within a single donor.

TCRdb re-derived calls from the 5' RACE reads in MiXCR, one entry per CDR3 protein. The sample records around 310,000 distinct CDR3 sequences, 20% to 25% being singletons. V gave up 7 bases and J gave up 5 bases; unmatched junction bases: 7. The CDR3 is made up of 13 amino acids. Germline V gene sequence: CDR1 SQVTM, CDR2 ANQGSEA. The V and J genes are TRBV29-1 and TRBJ1-2; TRBD1 agrees at 10 bases. This receptor was taken from a man younger than 35 who had mild COVID-19 (a few samples of this study predate the infection). Cell type and time point are not known. What was sequenced was PBMCs or a T cell subset sorted from them (not recorded which). The CDR3 reads CSADPGQGYGYTF. The CDR3 DNA is TGCAGCGCCGACCCGGGACAGGGGTATGGCTACACCTTC.